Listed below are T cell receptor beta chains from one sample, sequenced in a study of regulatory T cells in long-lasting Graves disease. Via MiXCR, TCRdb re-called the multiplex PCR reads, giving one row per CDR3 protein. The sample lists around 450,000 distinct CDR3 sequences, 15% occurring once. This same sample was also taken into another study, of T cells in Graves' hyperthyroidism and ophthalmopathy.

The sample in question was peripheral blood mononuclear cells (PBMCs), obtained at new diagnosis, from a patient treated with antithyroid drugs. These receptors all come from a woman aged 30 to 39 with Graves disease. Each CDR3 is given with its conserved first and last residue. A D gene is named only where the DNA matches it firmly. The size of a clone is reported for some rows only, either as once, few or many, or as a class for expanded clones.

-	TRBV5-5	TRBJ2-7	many	CASSSRDTVSYEQYF	TGTGCCAGCAGCTCCCGGGACACGGTCTCCTACGAGCAGTACTTC
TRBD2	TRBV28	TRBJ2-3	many	CASSPIRTSGRYTQYF	TGTGCCAGCAGTCCCATCAGGACTAGCGGGAGGTATACGCAGTATTTT
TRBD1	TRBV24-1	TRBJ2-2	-	CATGTGGWTGELFF	TGTGCCACCGGAACAGGGGGCTGGACCGGGGAGCTGTTTTTT
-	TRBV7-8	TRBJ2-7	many	CASSQGTGGTYEQYF	TGTGCCAGCAGCCAGGGGACGGGAGGCACCTACGAGCAGTACTTC
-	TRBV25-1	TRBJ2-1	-	CASTHEGEGDPEQFF	TGTGCCAGCACCCACGAGGGGGAGGGGGACCCGGAGCAGTTCTTC
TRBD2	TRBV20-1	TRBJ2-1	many	CSAFTGTRGGNEQFF	TGCAGTGCTTTTACCGGGACTAGAGGGGGCAATGAGCAGTTCTTC
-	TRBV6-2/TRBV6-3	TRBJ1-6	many	CASSENSLLSPLHF	TGTGCCAGCAGTGAAAACAGCCTTCTTTCACCCCTCCACTTT
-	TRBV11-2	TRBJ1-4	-	CASSQEGLDNEKLFF	TGTGCCAGCAGCCAAGAGGGACTGGATAATGAAAAACTGTTTTTT
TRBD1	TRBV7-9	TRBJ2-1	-	CASRQGRTGEQFF	TGTGCCAGCCGACAGGGGCGGACTGGAGAGCAGTTCTTC
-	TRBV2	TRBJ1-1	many	CASSETGGATEAFF	TGTGCCAGCAGTGAGACCGGGGGCGCCACTGAAGCTTTCTTT
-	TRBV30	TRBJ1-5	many	CAWSTLGQRNQPQHF	TGTGCCTGGAGTACCCTCGGACAGCGCAATCAGCCCCAGCATTTT
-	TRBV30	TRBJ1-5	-	CAWGLRGNQPQHF	TGTGCCTGGGGACTTCGGGGCAATCAGCCCCAGCATTTT
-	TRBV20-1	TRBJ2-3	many	CSRELLDTQYF	TGCAGTCGCGAGTTGTTGGATACGCAGTATTTT
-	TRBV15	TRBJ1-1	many	CATSRDQETVNTEAFF	TGTGCCACCAGCAGAGATCAGGAGACAGTCAACACTGAAGCTTTCTTT
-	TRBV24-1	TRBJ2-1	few	CATSDSTRGIEQFF	TGTGCCACCAGTGATAGCACGCGGGGAATTGAGCAGTTCTTC
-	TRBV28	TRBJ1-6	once	CASSLLQRESAPLHF	TGTGCCAGCAGTTTACTCCAGCGGGAATCGGCACCCCTCCACTTT
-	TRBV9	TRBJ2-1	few	CASSVTYPLGEQFF	TGTGCCAGCAGCGTAACCTACCCCCTAGGTGAGCAGTTCTTC
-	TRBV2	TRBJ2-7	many	CASTAGYEQYF	TGTGCCAGCACCGCGGGGTACGAGCAGTACTTC
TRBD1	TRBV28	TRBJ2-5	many	CASSLDTGGRETQYF	TGTGCCAGCAGTTTGGACACAGGGGGCAGGGAGACCCAGTACTTC
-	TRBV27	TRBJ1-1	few	CASRHRGGNTEAFF	TGTGCCAGCAGACACCGGGGAGGCAACACTGAAGCTTTCTTT
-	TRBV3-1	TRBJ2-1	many	CASSQDVASYNEQFF	TGTGCCAGCAGCCAAGATGTCGCTTCCTACAATGAGCAGTTCTTC
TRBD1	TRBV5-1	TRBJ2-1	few	CASSKTGFSYDEQFF	TGCGCCAGCAGCAAGACAGGGTTTTCATACGATGAGCAGTTCTTC
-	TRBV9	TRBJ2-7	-	CASSVAVSSTYEQYF	TGTGCCAGCAGCGTAGCTGTTTCGTCAACCTACGAGCAGTACTTC
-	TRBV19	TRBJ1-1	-	CASSIFLGPNTEAFF	TGTGCCAGTAGTATATTCTTGGGGCCCAACACTGAAGCTTTCTTT
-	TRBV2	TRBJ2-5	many	CASKTRERGTQYF	TGTGCCAGCAAGACTAGGGAAAGAGGGACCCAGTACTTC
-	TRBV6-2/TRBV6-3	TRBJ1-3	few	CASLPPTGLSGNTIYF	TGTGCCAGCCTCCCCCCGACAGGCCTCTCTGGAAACACCATATATTTT
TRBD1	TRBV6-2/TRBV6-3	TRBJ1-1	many	CASSYDRGGTEAFF	TGTGCCAGCAGTTACGACAGGGGAGGAACTGAAGCTTTCTTT
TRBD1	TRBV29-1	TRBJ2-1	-	CSAPGTGAFSYNEQFF	TGCAGCGCACCCGGGACAGGGGCCTTCTCCTACAATGAGCAGTTCTTC
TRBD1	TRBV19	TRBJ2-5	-	CASSMRNRGETQYF	TGTGCCAGTAGTATGAGGAACAGGGGTGAGACCCAGTACTTC
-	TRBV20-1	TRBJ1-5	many	CSANPRHSNQPQHF	TGCAGTGCTAACCCCCGACATAGCAATCAGCCCCAGCATTTT
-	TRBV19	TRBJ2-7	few	CASSMGPYEQYF	TGTGCCAGTAGTATGGGACCCTACGAGCAGTACTTC
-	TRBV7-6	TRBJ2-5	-	CASSLQVRVQETQYF	TGTGCCAGCAGCTTACAGGTTAGGGTACAAGAGACCCAGTACTTC
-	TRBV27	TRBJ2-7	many	CASRNGIYSYEQYF	TGTGCCAGCAGAAACGGGATCTACTCCTACGAGCAGTACTTC
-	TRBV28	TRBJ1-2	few	CASSLWQEIYGYTF	TGTGCCAGCAGTTTGTGGCAGGAGATCTATGGCTACACCTTC
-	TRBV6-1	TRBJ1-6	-	CASSELAANSPLHF	TGTGCCAGCAGTGAACTGGCAGCTAATTCACCCCTCCACTTT
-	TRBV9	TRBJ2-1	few	CASSVGGSGHYNEQFF	TGTGCCAGCAGCGTAGGGGGTAGCGGCCACTACAATGAGCAGTTCTTC
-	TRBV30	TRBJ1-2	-	CAWSRDNYGYTF	TGTGCCTGGAGCCGGGACAACTATGGCTACACCTTC
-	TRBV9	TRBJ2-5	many	CASSVGAYQETQYF	TGTGCCAGCAGCGTAGGGGCGTACCAAGAGACCCAGTACTTC
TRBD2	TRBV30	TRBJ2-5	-	CAWSTPTSGIFETQYF	TGTGCCTGGAGTACCCCAACTAGCGGGATTTTTGAGACCCAGTACTTC
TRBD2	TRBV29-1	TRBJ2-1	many	CSVGKRGSGSYNEQFF	TGCAGCGTTGGCAAACGGGGTAGCGGGAGCTACAATGAGCAGTTCTTC
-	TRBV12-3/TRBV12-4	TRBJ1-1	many	CASSPPRGTEAFF	TGTGCCAGCAGTCCCCCCCGAGGCACTGAAGCTTTCTTT
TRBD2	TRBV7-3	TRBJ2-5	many	CASSQGLAGGETQYF	TGCGCCAGCAGCCAAGGTCTAGCGGGAGGAGAGACCCAGTACTTC
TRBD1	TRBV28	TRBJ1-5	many	CASFPPQGGSNQPQHF	TGTGCCAGCTTTCCCCCACAGGGGGGTAGCAATCAGCCCCAGCATTTT
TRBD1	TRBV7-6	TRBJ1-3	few	CASTEGTGGFGNTIYF	TGTGCCAGCACCGAAGGGACAGGGGGATTTGGAAACACCATATATTTT
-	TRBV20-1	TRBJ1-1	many	CSAWDVARLNTEAFF	TGCAGTGCCTGGGACGTCGCTCGCTTGAACACTGAAGCTTTCTTT
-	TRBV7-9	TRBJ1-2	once	CASSSDLKIGYTF	TGTGCCAGCAGCTCCGACCTTAAAATTGGCTACACCTTC